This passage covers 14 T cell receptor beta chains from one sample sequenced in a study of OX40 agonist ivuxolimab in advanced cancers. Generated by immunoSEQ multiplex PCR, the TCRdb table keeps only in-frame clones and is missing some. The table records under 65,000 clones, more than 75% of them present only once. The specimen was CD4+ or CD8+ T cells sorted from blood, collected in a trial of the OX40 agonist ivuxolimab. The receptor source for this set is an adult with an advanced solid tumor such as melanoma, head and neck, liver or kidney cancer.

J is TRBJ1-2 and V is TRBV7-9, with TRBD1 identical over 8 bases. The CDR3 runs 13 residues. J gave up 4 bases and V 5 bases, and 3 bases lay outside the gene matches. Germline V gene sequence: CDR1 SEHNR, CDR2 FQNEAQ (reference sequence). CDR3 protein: CASSDRGTYGYTF. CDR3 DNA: TGTGCCAGCAGCGACAGGGGTACCTATGGCTACACCTTC.

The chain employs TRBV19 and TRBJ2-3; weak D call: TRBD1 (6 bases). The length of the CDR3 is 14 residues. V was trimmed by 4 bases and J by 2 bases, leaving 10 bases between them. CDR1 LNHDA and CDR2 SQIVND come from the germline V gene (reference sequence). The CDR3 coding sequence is TGTGCCAGTAGTAAGGGGGTCCCCACAGATACGCAGTATTTT. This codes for CASSKGVPTDTQYF. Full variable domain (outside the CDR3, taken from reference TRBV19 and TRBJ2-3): DGGITQSPKYLFRKEGQNVTLSCEQNLNHDAMYWYRQDPGQGLRLIYYSQIVNDFQKGDIAEGYSVSREKKESFPLTVTSAQKNPTAFYLCASSKGVPTDTQYFGPGTRLTVL.

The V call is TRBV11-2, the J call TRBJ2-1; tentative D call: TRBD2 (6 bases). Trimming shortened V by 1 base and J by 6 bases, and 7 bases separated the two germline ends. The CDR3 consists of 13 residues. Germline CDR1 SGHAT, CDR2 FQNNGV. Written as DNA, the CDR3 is TGTGCCAGCAGCTTAGGGGGAGGCAATGAGCAGTTCTTC. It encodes CASSLGGGNEQFF.

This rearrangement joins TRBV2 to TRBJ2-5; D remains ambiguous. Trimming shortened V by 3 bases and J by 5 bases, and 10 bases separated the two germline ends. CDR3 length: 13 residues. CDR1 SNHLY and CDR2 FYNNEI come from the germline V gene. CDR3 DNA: TGTGCCAGCAGTGAGTCAATGGGGGAGACCCAGTACTTC. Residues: CASSESMGETQYF.

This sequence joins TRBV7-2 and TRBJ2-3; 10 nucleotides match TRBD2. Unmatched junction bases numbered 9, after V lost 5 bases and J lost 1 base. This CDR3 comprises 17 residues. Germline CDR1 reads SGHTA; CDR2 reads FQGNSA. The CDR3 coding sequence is TGTGCCAGCAGCCCTGAAGAGCTAGCGGGGGGCACAGATACGCAGTATTTT. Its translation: CASSPEELAGGTDTQYF.

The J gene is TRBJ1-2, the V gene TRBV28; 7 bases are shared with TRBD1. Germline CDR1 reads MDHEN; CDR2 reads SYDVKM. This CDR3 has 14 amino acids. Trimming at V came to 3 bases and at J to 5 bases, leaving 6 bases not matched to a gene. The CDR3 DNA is TGTGCCAGCAGTTTCCGACAGGGCCGATATGGCTACACCTTC. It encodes CASSFRQGRYGYTF.

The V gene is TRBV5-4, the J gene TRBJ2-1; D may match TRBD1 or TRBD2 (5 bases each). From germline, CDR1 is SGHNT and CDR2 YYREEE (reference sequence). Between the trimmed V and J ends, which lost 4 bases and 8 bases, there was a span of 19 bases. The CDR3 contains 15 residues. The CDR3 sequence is CASSPLLGRGDEQFF. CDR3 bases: TGTGCCAGCAGCCCTCTTCTAGGAAGGGGAGATGAGCAGTTCTTC.

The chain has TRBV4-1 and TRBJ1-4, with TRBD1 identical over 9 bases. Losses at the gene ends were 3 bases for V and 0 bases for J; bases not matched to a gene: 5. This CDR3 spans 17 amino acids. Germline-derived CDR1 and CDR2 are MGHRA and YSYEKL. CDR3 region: CASSHYTGGATNEKLFF. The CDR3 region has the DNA TGCGCCAGCAGCCATTACACAGGGGGCGCAACTAATGAAAAACTGTTTTTT.

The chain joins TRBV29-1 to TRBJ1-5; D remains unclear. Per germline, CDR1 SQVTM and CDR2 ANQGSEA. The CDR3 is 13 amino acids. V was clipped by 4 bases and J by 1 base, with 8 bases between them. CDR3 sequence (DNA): TGCAGCGTTGGGGAGGCGAGCAATCAGCCCCAGCATTTT. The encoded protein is CSVGEASNQPQHF.

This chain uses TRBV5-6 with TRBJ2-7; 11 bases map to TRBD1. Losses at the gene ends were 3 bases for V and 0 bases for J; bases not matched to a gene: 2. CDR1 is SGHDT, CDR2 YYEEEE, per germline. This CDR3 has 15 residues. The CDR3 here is CASSSGTGGSYEQYF. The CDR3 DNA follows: TGTGCCAGCAGCTCCGGGACAGGGGGCTCCTACGAGCAGTACTTC.

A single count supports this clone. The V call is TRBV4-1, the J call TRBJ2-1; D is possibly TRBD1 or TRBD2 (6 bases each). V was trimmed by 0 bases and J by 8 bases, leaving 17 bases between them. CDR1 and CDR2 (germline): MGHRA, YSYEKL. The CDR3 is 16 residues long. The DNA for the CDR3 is TGCGCCAGCAGCCAAGATCGGGGGCAGGGGTACGATGAGCAGTTCTTC. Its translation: CASSQDRGQGYDEQFF.

CDR3 DNA: TGTGCCAGCAGCCGAGGGCGTTTTGGCAGGGGAGAGCGCACAGATACGCAGTATTTT. This codes for CASSRGRFGRGERTDTQYF. The chain combines TRBV7-9 with TRBJ2-3, with a tentative D call TRBD1 (6 bases). Trimming took off 5 bases at V and 1 base at J, with 25 bases between the two ends. CDR3 size: 19 residues. Germline lookup yields CDR1 SEHNR and CDR2 FQNEAQ (reference sequence). The full variable domain, rest sourced from reference TRBV7-9 and TRBJ2-3, is DTGVSQNPRHKITKRGQNVTFRCDPISEHNRLYWYRQTLGQGPEFLTYFQNEAQLEKSRLLSDRFSAERPKGSFSTLEIQRTEQGDSAMYLCASSRGRFGRGERTDTQYFGPGTRLTVL.

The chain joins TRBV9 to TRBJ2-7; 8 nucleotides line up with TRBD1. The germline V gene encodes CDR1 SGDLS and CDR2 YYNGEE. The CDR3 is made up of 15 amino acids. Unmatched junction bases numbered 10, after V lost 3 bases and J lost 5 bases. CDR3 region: CASSALAGGGDEQYF. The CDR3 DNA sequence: TGTGCCAGCAGCGCTTTAGCAGGGGGCGGCGACGAGCAGTACTTC.

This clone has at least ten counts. The CDR3 reads CASSQGGLAGDTGELFF. In DNA form, the CDR3 reads TGTGCCAGCAGCCAAGGGGGACTAGCGGGTGACACCGGGGAGCTGTTTTTT. The rearrangement links TRBV4-2 to TRBJ2-2; 12 bases are a match to TRBD2. The V and J ends lost 1 base and 3 bases, in that order; junction bases with no gene match: 3. The V gene's germline CDR1 is LGHNA and CDR2 YNFKEQ. The CDR3 totals 17 residues.